This section outlines one TCR beta chain sequence together with its context. The antigen is unknown. CDR1 SGHAT and CDR2 FQNNGV come from the germline V gene. The CDR3 is 15 amino acids. V lost 5 bases and J 2 bases, leaving 15 bases between the germline ends. This sample is drawn from a study of radiation and T cells in renal cell carcinoma. Study findings and constraints: Top tumor clonotypes rose in blood 2 weeks post-radiation, then contracted.

The repertoire was sequenced with immunoSEQ multiplex PCR; TCRdb's copy has only in-frame clones and lacks some. Of around 81,000 clones listed, approximately 80% are singletons. The time point was: blood 4 weeks post-SBRT, at nephrectomy. Stated treatment: 15 Gy SBRT to primary tumor, nephrectomy 4 weeks later. Nephrectomy followed 15 Gy stereotactic body radiation by 4 weeks. This renal cell carcinoma was of the clear cell type. The receptor was isolated from a man aged 50 or older with renal cell carcinoma. The V gene is TRBV11-2, the J gene TRBJ2-5; no firm D call. The input for sequencing was blood, taken from a patient whose treatment included radiotherapy and nephrectomy. In nucleotides, the CDR3 is TGTGCCAGCAGCATCGGGCCGCCCTATCAAGAGACCCAGTACTTC. Its protein product is CASSIGPPYQETQYF.